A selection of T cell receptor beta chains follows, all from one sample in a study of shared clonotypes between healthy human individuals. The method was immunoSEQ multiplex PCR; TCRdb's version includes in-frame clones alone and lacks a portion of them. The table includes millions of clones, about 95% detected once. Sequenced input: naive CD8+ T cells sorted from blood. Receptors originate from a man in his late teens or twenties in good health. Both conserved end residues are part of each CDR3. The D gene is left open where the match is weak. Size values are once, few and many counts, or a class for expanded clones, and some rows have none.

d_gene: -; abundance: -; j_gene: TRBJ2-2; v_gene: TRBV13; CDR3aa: CASSLGRASHGELFF; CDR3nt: TGTGCCAGCAGCTTAGGCAGGGCTAGCCACGGGGAGCTGTTTTTT
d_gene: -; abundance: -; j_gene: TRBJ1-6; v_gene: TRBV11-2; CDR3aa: CASSLGGARNSPLHF; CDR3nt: TGTGCCAGCAGCTTAGGAGGGGCGAGGAATTCACCCCTCCACTTT
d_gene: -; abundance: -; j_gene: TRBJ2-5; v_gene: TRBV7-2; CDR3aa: CASSPPDSQETQYF; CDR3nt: TGTGCCAGCAGCCCGCCGGACAGTCAAGAGACCCAGTACTTC
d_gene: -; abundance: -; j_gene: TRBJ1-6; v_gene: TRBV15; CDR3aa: CATSRAGNNSPLHF; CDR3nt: TGTGCCACCAGCAGAGCGGGGAATAATTCACCCCTCCACTTT
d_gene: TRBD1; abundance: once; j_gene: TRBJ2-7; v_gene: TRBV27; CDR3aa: CASGRTGAYEQYF; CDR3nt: TGTGCCAGCGGAAGGACAGGGGCCTACGAGCAGTACTTC
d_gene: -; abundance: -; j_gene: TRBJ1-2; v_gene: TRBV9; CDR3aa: CASSSNYGYTF; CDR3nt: TGTGCCAGCAGCAGTAACTATGGCTACACCTTC
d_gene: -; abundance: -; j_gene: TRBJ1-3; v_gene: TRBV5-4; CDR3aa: CASSLVDSGNTIYF; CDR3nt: TGTGCCAGCAGCTTGGTCGACTCTGGAAACACCATATATTTT
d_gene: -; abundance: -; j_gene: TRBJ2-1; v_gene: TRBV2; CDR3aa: CASSDSSYNEQFF; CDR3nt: TGTGCCAGCAGTGACAGCTCCTACAATGAGCAGTTCTTC
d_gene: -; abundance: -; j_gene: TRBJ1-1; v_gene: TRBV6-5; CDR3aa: CASSPTQGKNTEAFF; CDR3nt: TGTGCCAGCAGTCCGACACAGGGAAAGAACACTGAAGCTTTCTTT
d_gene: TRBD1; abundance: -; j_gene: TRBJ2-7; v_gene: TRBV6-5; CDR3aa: CASSYFSTGNEQYF; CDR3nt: TGTGCCAGCAGTTACTTTTCGACAGGGAACGAGCAGTACTTC
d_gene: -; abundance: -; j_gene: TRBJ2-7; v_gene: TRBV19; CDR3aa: CASSIDGGEQYF; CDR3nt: TGTGCCAGTAGTATAGATGGTGGGGAGCAGTACTTC
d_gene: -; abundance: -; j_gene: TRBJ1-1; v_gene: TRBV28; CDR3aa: CASSPSNTEAFF; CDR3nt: TGTGCCAGCAGCCCCTCGAACACTGAAGCTTTCTTT
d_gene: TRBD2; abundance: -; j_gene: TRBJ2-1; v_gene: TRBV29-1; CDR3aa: CSAGGDSNEQFF; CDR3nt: TGCAGCGCGGGGGGGGATAGTAATGAGCAGTTCTTC
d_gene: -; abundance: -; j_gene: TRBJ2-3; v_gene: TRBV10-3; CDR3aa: CAISETGAPDTQYF; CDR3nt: TGTGCCATCAGTGAGACGGGAGCACCAGATACGCAGTATTTT
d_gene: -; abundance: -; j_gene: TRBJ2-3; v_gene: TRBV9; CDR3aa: CASSVGMVSGGADTQYF; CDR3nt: TGTGCCAGCAGCGTAGGAATGGTTAGCGGAGGCGCAGATACGCAGTATTTT
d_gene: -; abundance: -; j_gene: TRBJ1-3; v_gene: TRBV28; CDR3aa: CASSDSGNTIYF; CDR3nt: TGTGCCAGCAGTGACTCTGGAAACACCATATATTTT
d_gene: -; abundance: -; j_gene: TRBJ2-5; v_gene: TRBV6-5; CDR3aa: CASGEPEGETQYF; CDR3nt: TGTGCCAGCGGGGAACCCGAGGGGGAGACCCAGTACTTC
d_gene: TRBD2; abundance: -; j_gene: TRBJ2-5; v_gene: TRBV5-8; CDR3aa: CASSTEGLAGIYQETQYF; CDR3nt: TGTGCCAGCAGCACGGAGGGACTAGCGGGAATATATCAAGAGACCCAGTACTTC
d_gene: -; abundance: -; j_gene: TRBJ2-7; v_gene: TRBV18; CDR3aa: CASSPGGYEQYF; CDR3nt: TGTGCCAGCTCGCCCGGTGGCTACGAGCAGTACTTC
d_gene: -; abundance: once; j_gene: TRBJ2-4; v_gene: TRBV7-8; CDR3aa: CASTSIVGGGNIQYF; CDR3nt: TGTGCCAGCACCTCGATCGTCGGGGGAGGAAACATTCAGTACTTC
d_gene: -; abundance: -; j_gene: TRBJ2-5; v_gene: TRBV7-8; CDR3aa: CASSPWTGEETQYF; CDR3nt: TGTGCCAGCAGCCCGTGGACGGGGGAAGAGACCCAGTACTTC
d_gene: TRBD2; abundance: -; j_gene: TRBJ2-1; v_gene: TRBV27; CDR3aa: CASSPLTSGGGNEQFF; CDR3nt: TGTGCCAGCAGTCCGCTGACTAGCGGGGGCGGAAATGAGCAGTTCTTC
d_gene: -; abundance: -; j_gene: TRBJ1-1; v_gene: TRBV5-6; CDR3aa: CASSWGGQPNTEAFF; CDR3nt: TGTGCCAGCAGCTGGGGGGGCCAGCCGAACACTGAAGCTTTCTTT
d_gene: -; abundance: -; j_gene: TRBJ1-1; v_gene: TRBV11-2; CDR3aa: CASSYGPNTEAFF; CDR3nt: TGTGCCAGCAGCTACGGACCCAACACTGAAGCTTTCTTT
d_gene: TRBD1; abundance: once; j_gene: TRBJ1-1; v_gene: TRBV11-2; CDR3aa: CADEQGRGPTEAFF; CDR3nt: TGTGCCGACGAGCAGGGCAGGGGGCCCACTGAAGCTTTCTTT
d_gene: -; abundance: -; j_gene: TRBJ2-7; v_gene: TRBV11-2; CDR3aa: CASSLTGDYEQYF; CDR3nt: TGTGCCAGCAGCCTAACGGGAGACTACGAGCAGTACTTC
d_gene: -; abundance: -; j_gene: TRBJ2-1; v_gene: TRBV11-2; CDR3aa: CASTSSEHYNEQFF; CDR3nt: TGTGCCAGCACCTCATCGGAGCACTACAATGAGCAGTTCTTC
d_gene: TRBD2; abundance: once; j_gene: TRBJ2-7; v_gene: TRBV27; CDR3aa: CASSFFRSIAGDYYEQYF; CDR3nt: TGTGCCAGCAGTTTTTTCAGGTCAATAGCGGGGGATTACTACGAGCAGTACTTC
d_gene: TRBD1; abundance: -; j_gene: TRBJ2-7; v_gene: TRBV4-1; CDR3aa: CASSLTGQGGGEQYF; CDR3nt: TGCGCCAGCAGCCTAACTGGACAGGGCGGCGGCGAGCAGTACTTC
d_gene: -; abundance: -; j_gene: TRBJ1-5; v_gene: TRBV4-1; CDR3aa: CASSQDPTALYSNQPQHF; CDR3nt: TGCGCCAGCAGCCAAGATCCCACGGCACTTTATAGCAATCAGCCCCAGCATTTT
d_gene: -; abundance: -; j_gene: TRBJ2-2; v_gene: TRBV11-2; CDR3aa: CASSDGTGELFF; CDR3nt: TGTGCCAGCAGCGACGGAACCGGGGAGCTGTTTTTT
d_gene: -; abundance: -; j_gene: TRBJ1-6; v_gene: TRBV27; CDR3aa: CASTSGGGYNSPLHF; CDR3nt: TGTGCCAGCACTTCGGGAGGAGGGTATAATTCACCCCTCCACTTT
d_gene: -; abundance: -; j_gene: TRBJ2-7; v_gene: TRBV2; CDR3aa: CASSILRSQSSYEQYF; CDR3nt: TGTGCCAGCAGTATATTACGGAGTCAAAGCTCCTACGAGCAGTACTTC
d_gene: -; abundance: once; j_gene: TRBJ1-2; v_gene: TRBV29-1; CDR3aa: CSVERSGYTF; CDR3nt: TGCAGCGTTGAACGATCGGGCTACACCTTC
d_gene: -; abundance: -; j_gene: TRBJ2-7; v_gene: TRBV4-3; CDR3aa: CASSHGERDEQYF; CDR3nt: TGCGCCAGCAGCCACGGGGAGAGGGACGAGCAGTACTTC
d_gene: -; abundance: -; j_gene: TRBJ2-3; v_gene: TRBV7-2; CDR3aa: CASSLALLEGPTDTQYF; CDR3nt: TGTGCCAGCAGCTTAGCGTTGTTAGAGGGGCCCACAGATACGCAGTATTTT
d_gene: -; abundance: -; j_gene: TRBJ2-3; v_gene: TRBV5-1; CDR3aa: CASSLSGRSLDTQYF; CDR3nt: TGCGCCAGCAGCTTGTCGGGTAGGAGCCTAGATACGCAGTATTTT
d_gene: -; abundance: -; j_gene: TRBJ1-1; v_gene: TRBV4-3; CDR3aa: CASSQFASAGTEAFF; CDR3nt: TGCGCCAGCAGCCAATTCGCCTCTGCGGGGACTGAAGCTTTCTTT
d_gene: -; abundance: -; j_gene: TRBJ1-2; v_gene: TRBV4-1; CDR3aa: CASSQDSGQRYYGYTF; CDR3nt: TGCGCCAGCAGCCAAGATTCCGGACAGCGGTACTATGGCTACACCTTC
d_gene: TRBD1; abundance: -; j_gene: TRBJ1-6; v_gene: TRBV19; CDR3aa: CASSTGTDNSPLHF; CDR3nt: TGTGCCAGTAGCACCGGGACAGATAATTCACCCCTCCACTTT
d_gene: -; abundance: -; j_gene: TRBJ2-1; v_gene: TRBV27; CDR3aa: CASSQIQGRIMYNEQFF; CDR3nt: TGTGCCAGCAGCCAAATCCAGGGGAGGATCATGTACAATGAGCAGTTCTTC
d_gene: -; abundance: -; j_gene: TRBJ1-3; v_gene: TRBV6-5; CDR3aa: CASRAPGYGNTIYF; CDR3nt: TGTGCCAGCAGGGCCCCAGGGTACGGAAACACCATATATTTT
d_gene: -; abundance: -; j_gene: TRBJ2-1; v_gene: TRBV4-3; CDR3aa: CASSHHRDYNEQFF; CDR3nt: TGCGCCAGCAGCCACCACCGGGACTACAATGAGCAGTTCTTC
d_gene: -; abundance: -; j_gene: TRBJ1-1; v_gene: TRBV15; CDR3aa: CATSIPNTEAFF; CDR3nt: TGTGCCACCAGCATCCCGAACACTGAAGCTTTCTTT
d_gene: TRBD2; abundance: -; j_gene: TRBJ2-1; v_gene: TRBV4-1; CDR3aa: CASSRGGTEQFF; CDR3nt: TGCGCCAGCAGCCGCGGGGGTACTGAGCAGTTCTTC
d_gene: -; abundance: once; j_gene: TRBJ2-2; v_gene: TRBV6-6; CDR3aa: CASSYSGGTGELFF; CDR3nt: TGTGCCAGCAGTTACTCTGGGGGTACCGGGGAGCTGTTTTTT
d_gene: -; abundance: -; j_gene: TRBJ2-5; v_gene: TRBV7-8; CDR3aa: CASSLGWETEETQYF; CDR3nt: TGTGCCAGCAGCTTAGGATGGGAGACTGAAGAGACCCAGTACTTC
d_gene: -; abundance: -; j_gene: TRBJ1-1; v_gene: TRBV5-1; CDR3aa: CASSLAVNTEAFF; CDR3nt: TGCGCCAGCAGCTTGGCTGTGAACACTGAAGCTTTCTTT
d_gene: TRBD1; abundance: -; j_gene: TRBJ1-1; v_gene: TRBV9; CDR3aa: CASSVVGQGVEDTEAFF; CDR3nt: TGTGCCAGCAGCGTAGTAGGACAGGGGGTAGAGGACACTGAAGCTTTCTTT